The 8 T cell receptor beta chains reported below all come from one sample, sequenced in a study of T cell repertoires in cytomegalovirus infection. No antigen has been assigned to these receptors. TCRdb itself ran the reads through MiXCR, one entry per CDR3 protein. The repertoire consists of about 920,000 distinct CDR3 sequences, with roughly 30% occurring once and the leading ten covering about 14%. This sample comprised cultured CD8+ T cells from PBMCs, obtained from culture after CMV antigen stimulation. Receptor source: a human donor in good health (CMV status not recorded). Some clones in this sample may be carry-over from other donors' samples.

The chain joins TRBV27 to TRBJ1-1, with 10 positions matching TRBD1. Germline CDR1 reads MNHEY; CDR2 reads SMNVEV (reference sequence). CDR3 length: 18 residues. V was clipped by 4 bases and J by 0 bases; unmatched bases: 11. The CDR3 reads CASSWIGTGDLMNTEAFF. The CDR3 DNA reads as TGTGCCAGCAGTTGGATCGGGACAGGGGATCTCATGAACACTGAAGCTTTCTTT.

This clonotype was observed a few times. The CDR3 DNA follows: TGTGCCATCAGTGAGGGGGGGGGGTCGGCCCAGCATTTT. The encoded protein is CAISEGGGSAQHF. The rearrangement joins TRBV10-3 to TRBJ1-5; perhaps TRBD1 as D (5 bases). V was trimmed by 2 bases and J by 11 bases, leaving 13 bases between them. Germline V gene lookup returns CDR1 ENHRY and CDR2 SYGVKD. The length of the CDR3 is 13 residues.

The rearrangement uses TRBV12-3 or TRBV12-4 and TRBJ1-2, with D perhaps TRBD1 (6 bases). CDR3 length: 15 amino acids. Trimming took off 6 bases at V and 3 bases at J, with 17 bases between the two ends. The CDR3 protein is CASSLGTTGYYGYTF. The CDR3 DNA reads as TGTGCCAGCAGCCTGGGGACAACAGGGTACTATGGCTACACCTTC.

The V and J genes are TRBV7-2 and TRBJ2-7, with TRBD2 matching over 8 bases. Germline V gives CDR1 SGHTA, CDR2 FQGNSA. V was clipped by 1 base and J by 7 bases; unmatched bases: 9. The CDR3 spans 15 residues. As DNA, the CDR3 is TGTGCCAGCAGCTTAGGGCCTAGCGGGTTTAGAGAGCAGTACGTC. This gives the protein CASSLGPSGFREQYV.

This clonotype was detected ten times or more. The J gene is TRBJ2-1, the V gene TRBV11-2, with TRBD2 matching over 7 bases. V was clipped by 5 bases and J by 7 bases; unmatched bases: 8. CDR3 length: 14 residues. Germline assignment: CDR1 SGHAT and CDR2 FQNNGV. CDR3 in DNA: TGTGCCAGCAGCCACTCAGGGAGGGATAATGAGCAGTTCTTC. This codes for CASSHSGRDNEQFF.

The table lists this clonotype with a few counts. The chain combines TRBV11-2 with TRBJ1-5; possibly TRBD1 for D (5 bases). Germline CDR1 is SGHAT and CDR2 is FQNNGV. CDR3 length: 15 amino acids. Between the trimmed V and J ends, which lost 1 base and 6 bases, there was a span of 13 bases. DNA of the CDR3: TGTGCCAGCAGCTTAGGACCAGGGCATGTTCAGCCCCAGCATTTT. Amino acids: CASSLGPGHVQPQHF.

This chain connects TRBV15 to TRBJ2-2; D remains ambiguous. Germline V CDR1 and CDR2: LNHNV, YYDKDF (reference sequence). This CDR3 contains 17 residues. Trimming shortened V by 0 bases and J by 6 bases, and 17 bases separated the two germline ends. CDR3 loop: CATSRDRLGFYAGELFF. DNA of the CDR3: TGTGCCACCAGCAGAGATCGGTTAGGGTTTTATGCCGGGGAGCTGTTTTTT.

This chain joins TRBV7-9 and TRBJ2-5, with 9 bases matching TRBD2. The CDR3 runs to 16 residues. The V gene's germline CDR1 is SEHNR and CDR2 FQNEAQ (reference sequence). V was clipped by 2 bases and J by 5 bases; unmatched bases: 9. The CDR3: CASSLIGLAGLETQYF. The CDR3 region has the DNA TGTGCCAGCAGCTTAATAGGGCTAGCGGGGCTGGAGACCCAGTACTTC.